This paragraph reports one T cell receptor beta chain. Its matching antigen is unknown. This record belongs to a study of OX40 agonist ivuxolimab in advanced cancers. Study results and limitations: CD8+ T cells (on average) carried more expanded clones than CD4+ T cells.

The assay was immunoSEQ multiplex PCR, and TCRdb's table has in-frame clones only and misses some. The table records roughly 50,000 clones, 65% to 85% of them present only once. The sequence came from an adult with an advanced solid tumor such as melanoma, head and neck, liver or kidney cancer. The sequencing used CD4+ or CD8+ T cells sorted from blood, collected in a trial of the OX40 agonist ivuxolimab.

CDR3 amino acids: CASSPSPDSGNTIYF. As DNA, the CDR3 is TGTGCCAGCAGCCCTAGCCCGGACTCTGGAAACACCATATATTTT. This sequence joins TRBV9 and TRBJ1-3; D is uncertain. The CDR3 loop spans 15 amino acids. V lost 4 bases to trimming and J lost 0 bases, with 11 bases between them. Germline V lookup: CDR1 SGDLS, CDR2 YYNGEE. The entire variable domain, with the rest obtained from reference TRBV9 and TRBJ1-3, is as follows: DSGVTQTPKHLITATGQRVTLRCSPRSGDLSVYWYQQSLDQGLQFLIQYYNGEERAKGNILERFSAQQFPDLHSELNLSSLELGDSALYFCASSPSPDSGNTIYFGEGSWLTVV.